This T cell receptor beta chain was documented in a study of OX40 agonist ivuxolimab in advanced cancers. Assay: immunoSEQ multiplex PCR; the TCRdb copy retains only in-frame clones and omits some. The sample shows approximately 49,000 clones, about 86% of them seen only once. CDR1 and CDR2 from the germline V gene are SGHNT and YYREEE (reference sequence). The length of the CDR3 is 14 residues. The V and J ends lost 4 bases and 5 bases, in that order; junction bases with no gene match: 8. The TCR was taken from an adult with an advanced solid tumor such as melanoma, head and neck, liver or kidney cancer. This chain uses TRBV5-4 with TRBJ1-1; 7 bases are a match to TRBD1. Sequenced here: CD4+ or CD8+ T cells sorted from blood, sampled in a trial of the OX40 agonist ivuxolimab. DNA of the CDR3: TGTGCCAGCAGCAGGGAGGGCAGGGGGACTGAAGCTTTCTTT. Its protein is CASSREGRGTEAFF.